A selection of T cell receptor beta chains follows, all from one sample in a study of blood T cell repertoires in COVID-19. Libraries were prepared by immunoSEQ multiplex PCR; TCRdb keeps only in-frame clonotypes and omits some of them. This table holds under 250,000 clones, roughly 80% found once. Sequenced input: peripheral blood. Receptors originate from a woman in her seventies with acute or convalescent COVID-19. The CDR3 runs from the conserved cysteine through the conserved F or W. The order of the fields is D gene, V gene, clone size, J gene, CDR3 protein, CDR3 DNA. The D gene is left open where the match is weak. The size entry is marked missing in some rows and otherwise reads once, few, many or a size class.

D gene: TRBD1; V gene: TRBV5-1; clone size: .; J gene: TRBJ1-5; CDR3 protein: CASSPGGTEDQPQHF; CDR3 DNA: TGCGCCAGCAGCCCTGGTGGGACAGAAGATCAGCCCCAGCATTTT
D gene: .; V gene: TRBV5-4; clone size: .; J gene: TRBJ1-4; CDR3 protein: CASSLDPQGLNEKLFF; CDR3 DNA: TGTGCCAGCAGCTTGGACCCCCAGGGACTAAATGAAAAACTGTTTTTT
D gene: TRBD1; V gene: TRBV5-1; clone size: .; J gene: TRBJ1-1; CDR3 protein: CASSPRQGAMNTEAFF; CDR3 DNA: TGCGCCAGCAGCCCTAGACAGGGGGCCATGAACACTGAAGCTTTCTTT
D gene: TRBD2; V gene: TRBV7-2; clone size: .; J gene: TRBJ2-5; CDR3 protein: CASSLETSGETQYF; CDR3 DNA: TGTGCCAGCAGCTTAGAGACTAGCGGTGAGACCCAGTACTTC
D gene: TRBD1; V gene: TRBV28; clone size: .; J gene: TRBJ1-4; CDR3 protein: CASETGGAGEKLFF; CDR3 DNA: TGTGCCAGCGAGACAGGGGGCGCGGGTGAAAAACTGTTTTTT
D gene: .; V gene: TRBV12-3/TRBV12-4; clone size: .; J gene: TRBJ1-6; CDR3 protein: CASSFPGSPLHF; CDR3 DNA: TGTGCCAGCAGTTTTCCGGGTTCACCCCTCCACTTT
D gene: .; V gene: TRBV7-9; clone size: .; J gene: TRBJ1-2; CDR3 protein: CASSHPGTWYGYTF; CDR3 DNA: TGTGCCAGCAGCCACCCGGGGACATGGTATGGCTACACCTTC
D gene: TRBD2; V gene: TRBV12-3/TRBV12-4; clone size: .; J gene: TRBJ2-3; CDR3 protein: CASGPGAGETQYF; CDR3 DNA: TGTGCCAGCGGCCCCGGAGCGGGGGAGACGCAGTATTTT
D gene: TRBD2; V gene: TRBV24-1; clone size: once; J gene: TRBJ2-5; CDR3 protein: CATSDLAGDLQETQYF; CDR3 DNA: TGTGCCACCAGTGATCTAGCGGGGGACCTCCAAGAGACCCAGTACTTC
D gene: .; V gene: TRBV23-1; clone size: .; J gene: TRBJ2-7; CDR3 protein: CASSSNRDSTYEQYF; CDR3 DNA: TGCGCCAGCAGCTCAAACCGGGACTCGACCTACGAGCAGTACTTC
D gene: .; V gene: TRBV5-6; clone size: .; J gene: TRBJ1-2; CDR3 protein: CASSPFDRLGTNGYTF; CDR3 DNA: TGTGCCAGCAGCCCTTTTGACAGGCTAGGGACGAATGGCTACACCTTC
D gene: .; V gene: TRBV15; clone size: few; J gene: TRBJ1-1; CDR3 protein: CATSRDLVLNTEAFF; CDR3 DNA: TGTGCCACCAGCAGAGATCTTGTTCTGAACACTGAAGCTTTCTTT
D gene: TRBD1; V gene: TRBV2; clone size: .; J gene: TRBJ1-2; CDR3 protein: CASSQRQGAVYGYTF; CDR3 DNA: TGTGCCAGCAGCCAAAGACAGGGGGCAGTTTATGGCTACACCTTC
D gene: .; V gene: TRBV20-1; clone size: .; J gene: TRBJ2-7; CDR3 protein: CSASKGQGLTTGYEQYF; CDR3 DNA: TGCAGTGCTAGTAAAGGACAGGGACTAACTACAGGGTACGAGCAGTACTTC
D gene: TRBD1; V gene: TRBV7-2; clone size: .; J gene: TRBJ2-7; CDR3 protein: CASSLFAGTADYEQYF; CDR3 DNA: TGTGCCAGCAGCTTATTCGCCGGGACAGCCGACTACGAGCAGTACTTC
D gene: .; V gene: TRBV5-1; clone size: .; J gene: TRBJ2-2; CDR3 protein: CASSAGDFYTGELFF; CDR3 DNA: TGCGCCAGCAGCGCCGGGGACTTCTACACCGGGGAGCTGTTTTTT
D gene: .; V gene: TRBV21-1; clone size: .; J gene: TRBJ2-1; CDR3 protein: CAGRNRGGHNEQFF; CDR3 DNA: TGTGCCGGAAGAAACAGGGGGGGGCACAATGAGCAGTTCTTC
D gene: TRBD1; V gene: TRBV7-2; clone size: .; J gene: TRBJ1-2; CDR3 protein: CASSLDRGPYGYTF; CDR3 DNA: TGTGCCAGCAGCCTCGACAGGGGACCTTATGGCTACACCTTC
D gene: .; V gene: TRBV11-2; clone size: .; J gene: TRBJ2-6; CDR3 protein: CASSYTTGVSGANVLTF; CDR3 DNA: TGTGCCAGCAGCTATACTACCGGTGTCTCTGGGGCCAACGTCCTGACTTTC
D gene: TRBD1; V gene: TRBV7-6; clone size: .; J gene: TRBJ1-1; CDR3 protein: CASRPQGGTEAFF; CDR3 DNA: TGTGCCAGCAGACCTCAGGGGGGCACTGAAGCTTTCTTT
D gene: .; V gene: TRBV19; clone size: .; J gene: TRBJ2-2; CDR3 protein: CASVGQITGELFF; CDR3 DNA: TGTGCCAGTGTCGGACAGATCACCGGGGAGCTGTTTTTT
D gene: TRBD1; V gene: TRBV7-2; clone size: .; J gene: TRBJ2-2; CDR3 protein: CASTPPGGKTGELFF; CDR3 DNA: TGTGCCAGCACCCCCCCAGGGGGTAAGACCGGGGAGCTGTTTTTT
D gene: .; V gene: TRBV30; clone size: once; J gene: TRBJ1-6; CDR3 protein: CAWTRGADSPLHF; CDR3 DNA: TGTGCCTGGACCCGGGGAGCGGATTCACCCCTCCACTTT
D gene: .; V gene: TRBV6-5; clone size: .; J gene: TRBJ2-6; CDR3 protein: CASRLPGSGANVLTF; CDR3 DNA: TGTGCCAGCAGACTCCCGGGTTCTGGGGCCAACGTCCTGACTTTC
D gene: .; V gene: TRBV6-5; clone size: .; J gene: TRBJ1-2; CDR3 protein: CASSYGPGDGYTF; CDR3 DNA: TGTGCCAGCAGTTACGGGCCCGGGGATGGCTACACCTTC
D gene: .; V gene: TRBV12-3/TRBV12-4; clone size: .; J gene: TRBJ1-2; CDR3 protein: CASSSTGFYGYTF; CDR3 DNA: TGTGCCAGCAGTTCAACAGGGTTCTATGGCTACACCTTC
D gene: TRBD1; V gene: TRBV7-4; clone size: .; J gene: TRBJ2-7; CDR3 protein: CASSLSSRDRGRLTYEQYF; CDR3 DNA: TGTGCCAGCAGCTTAAGTAGCCGGGACAGGGGGCGATTGACCTACGAGCAGTACTTC
D gene: TRBD1; V gene: TRBV19; clone size: .; J gene: TRBJ1-2; CDR3 protein: CASRGQGKRTNYGYTF; CDR3 DNA: TGTGCCAGCAGAGGACAGGGTAAAAGGACTAACTATGGCTACACCTTC
D gene: TRBD2; V gene: TRBV4-3; clone size: .; J gene: TRBJ2-1; CDR3 protein: CASSQEPRTRDDYNEQFF; CDR3 DNA: TGCGCCAGCAGCCAAGAGCCGCGGACTAGAGACGACTACAATGAGCAGTTCTTC
D gene: TRBD1; V gene: TRBV7-8; clone size: .; J gene: TRBJ2-3; CDR3 protein: CASSPPPDRGYYNTQYF; CDR3 DNA: TGTGCCAGCAGCCCGCCCCCGGACAGGGGATACTATAATACGCAGTATTTT
D gene: .; V gene: TRBV5-1; clone size: .; J gene: TRBJ2-5; CDR3 protein: CASSLAPGSRETQYF; CDR3 DNA: TGCGCCAGCAGCTTGGCCCCAGGGTCAAGGGAGACCCAGTACTTC
D gene: .; V gene: TRBV5-1; clone size: few; J gene: TRBJ2-3; CDR3 protein: CASSLWGGSSTDTQYF; CDR3 DNA: TGCGCCAGCAGCTTGTGGGGGGGCTCTAGCACAGATACGCAGTATTTT
D gene: .; V gene: TRBV19; clone size: few; J gene: TRBJ2-7; CDR3 protein: CASSINSIGAESCYEQYF; CDR3 DNA: TGTGCCAGTAGTATTAACTCGATAGGGGCGGAAAGCTGCTACGAGCAGTACTTC
D gene: .; V gene: TRBV9; clone size: .; J gene: TRBJ1-3; CDR3 protein: CASSVGQNSNTIYF; CDR3 DNA: TGTGCCAGCAGCGTAGGACAGAATTCAAACACCATATATTTT
D gene: TRBD1; V gene: TRBV6-2/TRBV6-3; clone size: .; J gene: TRBJ1-2; CDR3 protein: CASSWTGAGYTF; CDR3 DNA: TGTGCCAGCAGTTGGACAGGGGCAGGCTACACCTTC
D gene: .; V gene: TRBV29-1; clone size: .; J gene: TRBJ1-1; CDR3 protein: CSVEEPVMNTEAFF; CDR3 DNA: TGCAGCGTTGAAGAGCCAGTAATGAACACTGAAGCTTTCTTT
D gene: TRBD2; V gene: TRBV6-2/TRBV6-3; clone size: few; J gene: TRBJ2-1; CDR3 protein: CASSYLAGANEQFF; CDR3 DNA: TGTGCCAGCAGTTACTTAGCGGGGGCCAATGAGCAGTTCTTC
D gene: TRBD1; V gene: TRBV7-9; clone size: .; J gene: TRBJ2-1; CDR3 protein: CASSWGQGTNNEQFF; CDR3 DNA: TGTGCCAGCAGCTGGGGACAGGGGACTAACAATGAGCAGTTCTTC
D gene: .; V gene: TRBV18; clone size: few; J gene: TRBJ1-1; CDR3 protein: CASSPGRGTEAFF; CDR3 DNA: TGTGCCAGCTCACCAGGTCGGGGTACTGAAGCTTTCTTT
D gene: .; V gene: TRBV20-1; clone size: .; J gene: TRBJ2-7; CDR3 protein: CSASNSPYEQYF; CDR3 DNA: TGCAGTGCTAGTAACAGCCCCTACGAGCAGTACTTC
D gene: .; V gene: TRBV7-9; clone size: .; J gene: TRBJ1-2; CDR3 protein: CASSLPNYGYTF; CDR3 DNA: TGTGCCAGCAGCCTACCTAACTATGGCTACACCTTC
D gene: .; V gene: TRBV30; clone size: .; J gene: TRBJ1-1; CDR3 protein: CACQRNKGLNTEAFF; CDR3 DNA: TGTGCCTGTCAGCGAAACAAGGGGTTGAACACTGAAGCTTTCTTT
D gene: TRBD1; V gene: TRBV28; clone size: .; J gene: TRBJ1-1; CDR3 protein: CASRSSGGGKNW; CDR3 DNA: TGTGCCAGCAGATCGTCAGGGGGCGGGAAAAATTGG
D gene: .; V gene: TRBV6-5; clone size: .; J gene: TRBJ1-3; CDR3 protein: CASSYSGSSGNTIYF; CDR3 DNA: TGTGCCAGCAGTTACTCCGGGAGCTCTGGAAACACCATATATTTT
D gene: TRBD2; V gene: TRBV19; clone size: few; J gene: TRBJ2-1; CDR3 protein: CASSITGRGGPYNEQFF; CDR3 DNA: TGTGCCAGTAGTATTACGGGGCGGGGGGGCCCCTACAATGAGCAGTTCTTC
D gene: TRBD1; V gene: TRBV7-6; clone size: .; J gene: TRBJ1-1; CDR3 protein: CASSSQTGGTEAFF; CDR3 DNA: TGTGCCAGCAGCTCCCAGACAGGGGGCACTGAAGCTTTCTTT
D gene: .; V gene: TRBV12-3/TRBV12-4; clone size: .; J gene: TRBJ2-5; CDR3 protein: CASSLVGTQYF; CDR3 DNA: TGTGCCAGCAGCCTCGTCGGGACCCAGTACTTC
D gene: .; V gene: TRBV20-1; clone size: .; J gene: TRBJ1-2; CDR3 protein: CSGERDGYTF; CDR3 DNA: TGCAGTGGCGAGAGGGATGGCTACACCTTC
D gene: .; V gene: TRBV12-3/TRBV12-4; clone size: .; J gene: TRBJ1-5; CDR3 protein: CASSSLINQPQHF; CDR3 DNA: TGTGCCAGCAGTTCTTTAATAAATCAGCCCCAGCATTTT